The clone carrying this TCR beta chain was counted a few times. Its antigen remains unknown. A single record per CDR3 protein comes from TCRdb applying MiXCR to the 5' RACE reads. The sample yields over 450,000 distinct CDR3 sequences, roughly 22% seen once. These data belong to a study of T-cell memory formation after mild COVID-19. This CDR3 is 14 amino acids long. Germline V gives CDR1 MGHRA, CDR2 YSYEKL. V was cut by 1 base and J by 5 bases, with 11 bases left in between. General study findings and limits: Memory sampled before infection contained some responding clones, suggesting cross-reactive memory joined.

The chain carries TRBV4-1 and TRBJ2-5; D not certain. Sample: PBMCs or a T cell subset sorted from them (not recorded which). This sequence was found in an adult woman who had mild COVID-19 (a few samples of this study predate the infection). Cell type and time point are not known. The CDR3 DNA follows: TGCGCCAGCAGCCAAGTGGCTATTATGGAGACCCAGTACTTC. Its translation: CASSQVAIMETQYF.